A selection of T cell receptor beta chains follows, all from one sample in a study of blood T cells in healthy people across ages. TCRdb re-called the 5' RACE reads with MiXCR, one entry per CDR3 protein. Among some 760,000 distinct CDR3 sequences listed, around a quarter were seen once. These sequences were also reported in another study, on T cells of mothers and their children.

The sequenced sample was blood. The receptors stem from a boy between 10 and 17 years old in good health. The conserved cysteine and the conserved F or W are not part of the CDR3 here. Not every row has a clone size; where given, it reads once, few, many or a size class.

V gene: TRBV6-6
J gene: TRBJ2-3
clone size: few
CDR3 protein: ASSGTSGADRTDTQY

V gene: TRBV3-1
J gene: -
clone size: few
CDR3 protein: ASRTSGSIHEQY

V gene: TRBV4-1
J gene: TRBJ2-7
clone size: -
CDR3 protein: ASSKGEGANYEQY

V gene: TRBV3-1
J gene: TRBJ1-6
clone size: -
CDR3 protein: ASSQGRSPLH

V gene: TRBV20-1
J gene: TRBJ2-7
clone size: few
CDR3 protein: SARDEYEQY

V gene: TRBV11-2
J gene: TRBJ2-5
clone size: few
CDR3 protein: ASSLGSGGLRETQY

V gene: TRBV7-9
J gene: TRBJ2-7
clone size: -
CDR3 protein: AGSLGIYEQY

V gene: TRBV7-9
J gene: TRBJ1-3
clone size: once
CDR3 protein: ASSLKLSWGRSSGNTIY

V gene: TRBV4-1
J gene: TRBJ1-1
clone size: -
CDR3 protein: ASSQVGQGTEAF

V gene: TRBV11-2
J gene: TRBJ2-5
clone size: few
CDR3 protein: ASSFVGGFTQY

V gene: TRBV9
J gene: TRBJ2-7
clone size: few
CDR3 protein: ASSVGPGREQY

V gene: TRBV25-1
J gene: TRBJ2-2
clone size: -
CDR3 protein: ASSKGSGELF

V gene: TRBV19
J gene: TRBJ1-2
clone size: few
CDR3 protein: ASGTSNYGYT

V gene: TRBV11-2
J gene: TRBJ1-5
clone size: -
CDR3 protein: ASSLDRGPGGNQPQH

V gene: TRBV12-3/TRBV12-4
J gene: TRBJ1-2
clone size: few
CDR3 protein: ASSFQEGGNYGYT

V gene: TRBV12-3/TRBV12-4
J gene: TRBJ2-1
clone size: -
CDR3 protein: ASSSPGGAGRF

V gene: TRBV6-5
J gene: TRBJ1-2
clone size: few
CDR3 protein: ASSYSPQYYGYT

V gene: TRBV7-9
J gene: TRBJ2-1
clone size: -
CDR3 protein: ASSLALAANNEQF

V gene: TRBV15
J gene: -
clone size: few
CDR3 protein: ATSRVLGTYEQY

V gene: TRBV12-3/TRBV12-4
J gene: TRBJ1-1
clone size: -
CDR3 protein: ASSLVEDSSSF

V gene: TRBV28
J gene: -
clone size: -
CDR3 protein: ASSFSTVAYEQY

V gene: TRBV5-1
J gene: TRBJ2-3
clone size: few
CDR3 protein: ASSPRAGQDTQY

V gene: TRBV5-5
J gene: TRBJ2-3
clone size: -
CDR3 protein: ASSLAAEGLFGDTQY

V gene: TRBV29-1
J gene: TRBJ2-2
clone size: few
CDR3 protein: SVEDRGRVPGELF